The 14 T cell receptor beta chains below all came from one sample that was sequenced in a study of CD8 T cells in Susac syndrome. RNA totalling roughly 0.45 to 1 ug underwent reverse transcription with random hexamers. Using its own MiXCR run on the immunoSEQ multiplex PCR reads, TCRdb lists one record per CDR3 protein. The sample lists about 100,000 distinct CDR3 sequences; approximately 95% were seen once. Sequenced: CD8+ T cells from PBMCs. The receptor source for this set is a human donor with Susac syndrome.

This sequence joins TRBV5-1 and TRBJ1-6, with a possible D match to TRBD1 (5 bases). The CDR3 runs to 13 residues. The germline gives CDR1 SGHRS, CDR2 YFSETQ. The germline V and J ends were trimmed by 0 bases and 8 bases, with 6 bases remaining between them. Written as DNA, the CDR3 is TGCGCCAGCAGCTTGGGAGGGGATTCACCCCTCCACTTT. Translation: CASSLGGDSPLHF.

V gene TRBV5-1 combines with J gene TRBJ2-1; no firm D call. Germline V lookup: CDR1 SGHRS, CDR2 YFSETQ. V was trimmed by 2 bases and J by 1 base, leaving 10 bases between them. This CDR3 comprises 15 residues. Here the CDR3 reads CASSFDSLSYNEQFF. The CDR3 bases are TGCGCCAGCAGCTTCGACTCGCTTTCCTACAATGAGCAGTTCTTC.

This clonotype was seen only once. The chain combines TRBV20-1 with TRBJ2-5; 13 bases align to TRBD2. The CDR3 contains 14 residues. J gave up 5 bases and V 7 bases, and 7 bases lay outside the gene matches. The germline V gene encodes CDR1 DFQATT and CDR2 SNEGSKA (reference sequence). The CDR3, as DNA: TGCAGTGGTGGACTAGCGGGAGTGGGGGAGACCCAGTACTTC. As protein: CSGGLAGVGETQYF.

This chain uses TRBV6-4 with TRBJ1-6; tentatively, D is TRBD1 (5 bases). V lost 5 bases and J 10 bases, leaving 18 bases between the germline ends. CDR1 MRHNA and CDR2 SNTAGT come from the germline V gene. CDR3 size: 15 residues. CDR3 region: CASSPGGRGPSPLHF. DNA of the CDR3: TGTGCCAGCAGTCCGGGGGGGAGAGGACCCTCACCCCTCCACTTT.

The rearrangement uses TRBV15 and TRBJ1-5; D remains ambiguous. Germline CDR1 LNHNV, CDR2 YYDKDF (reference sequence). V dropped 7 bases and J dropped 0 bases, with 7 bases sitting between them. This CDR3 has 13 amino acids. CDR3 residues: CATKMDSNQPQHF. The DNA for the CDR3 is TGTGCCACCAAGATGGATAGCAATCAGCCCCAGCATTTT.

The V and J genes are TRBV4-1 and TRBJ2-1, with D perhaps matching TRBD2 (6 bases). From germline, CDR1 is MGHRA and CDR2 YSYEKL. The CDR3 is 16 amino acids. Trimming pared 0 bases from V and 3 bases from J, leaving 12 bases between. The CDR3 reads CASSQEYQRVYNEQFF. The CDR3 DNA sequence: TGCGCCAGCAGCCAAGAATACCAGCGGGTCTACAATGAGCAGTTCTTC.

The chain employs TRBV5-1 and TRBJ2-1; D possibly corresponds to TRBD2 (5 bases). V gave up 1 base and J gave up 1 base, with 9 bases separating them. The germline CDR1 and CDR2 sequences are SGHRS and YFSETQ. The CDR3 consists of 15 residues. The CDR3 here is CASSLSGTSYNEQFF. In DNA form, the CDR3 reads TGCGCCAGCAGCTTGAGCGGCACGTCCTACAATGAGCAGTTCTTC.

This rearrangement joins TRBV6-6 to TRBJ1-1; the D is unclear. Germline CDR1 and CDR2: MNHNY and SVGAGI (reference sequence). V was pared by 0 bases and J by 5 bases, with 13 bases between. The CDR3 is made up of 15 amino acids. The CDR3 DNA follows: TGTGCCAGCAGTTACTCGATTGTAGCTGAAACTGAAGCTTTCTTT. Protein product: CASSYSIVAETEAFF.

The J gene is TRBJ2-5, the V gene TRBV28, with unresolved D. Trimming took 8 bases from V and 5 from J, leaving 15 bases between them. The germline V gene encodes CDR1 MDHEN and CDR2 SYDVKM. This CDR3 comprises 13 residues. The CDR3 protein is CASLSWGGETQYF. The CDR3 DNA reads TGTGCCAGCCTGAGCTGGGGTGGGGAGACCCAGTACTTC.

CDR3 region: CASSLGWREQYF. The DNA of the CDR3 is TGTGCCAGCAGCTTGGGGTGGCGGGAGCAGTACTTC. This chain links TRBV5-6 with TRBJ2-7, with D unresolved. The CDR3 runs to 12 residues. The V gene lost 0 bases and the J gene lost 7 bases, with 8 bases spanning the gap. Germline V lookup: CDR1 SGHDT, CDR2 YYEEEE.

The chain has TRBV4-1 and TRBJ1-1; D is unclear. This CDR3 has 15 residues. CDR1 is MGHRA and CDR2 is YSYEKL in the germline V gene. Trimming took 1 base from V and 4 from J, leaving 13 bases between them. The CDR3 loop is CASSQVNGRGTEAFF. The CDR3 DNA reads as TGCGCCAGCAGCCAAGTTAACGGACGAGGCACTGAAGCTTTCTTT.

This clonotype occurred once. The J gene is TRBJ2-3, the V gene TRBV5-4, with 8 bases aligning to TRBD2. Germline CDR1 is SGHNT and CDR2 is YYREEE (reference sequence). The CDR3 runs 15 residues. V gave up 5 bases and J gave up 0 bases; unmatched junction bases: 5. CDR3 amino acids: CASRIGGASTDTQYF. CDR3 DNA: TGTGCCAGCAGAATCGGGGGGGCTAGCACAGATACGCAGTATTTT.

The chain recombines TRBV29-1 with TRBJ2-2; a weak D match, TRBD2 (6 bases). The CDR3 consists of 14 residues. The germline gives CDR1 SQVTM, CDR2 ANQGSEA. The V gene lost 2 bases and the J gene lost 8 bases, with 15 bases spanning the gap. DNA for the CDR3: TGCAGCGTTGAAAGGAGGGAGAGGAGAGGGGAGCTGTTTTTT. The encoded protein is CSVERRERRGELFF.

This chain uses TRBV20-1 with TRBJ2-3; D is perhaps TRBD1 or TRBD2 (5 bases each). Germline V CDR1 and CDR2: DFQATT, SNEGSKA (reference sequence). This CDR3 is 17 amino acids long. Trimming shortened V by 3 bases and J by 1 base, and 20 bases separated the two germline ends. The CDR3, as DNA: TGCAGTGCTAGTGGGGCCCAGCGGATAGGTGGCACAGATACGCAGTATTTT. The encoded protein is CSASGAQRIGGTDTQYF.